The 28 T cell receptor beta chains below all came from one sample that was sequenced in a study of T cell responses to AZD1222 COVID-19 vaccine. Sequenced by immunoSEQ multiplex PCR; TCRdb stores in-frame clones only, minus some. The sample shows 120,000 to 150,000 clones, around 84% of them seen only once. Specimen: peripheral blood, collected 28 days after the second AZD1222 dose. Source of these receptors: an adult who received the AZD1222 COVID-19 vaccine.

The chain joins TRBV6-6 to TRBJ2-2, with 7 bases matching TRBD1. Trimming took 6 bases from V and 6 from J; bases not matched to a gene: 4. The CDR3 is 13 residues long. Germline CDR1 and CDR2: MNHNY and SVGAGI (reference sequence). The CDR3 coding sequence is TGTGCCAGCAGATCACAGGGGCCCGGGGAGCTGTTTTTT. This translates into CASRSQGPGELFF.

V usage is TRBV4-2 and J usage is TRBJ1-2; TRBD1 matches 7 bases. The ends lost 0 bases at V and 6 bases at J; junction bases unmatched: 7. The germline V gene encodes CDR1 LGHNA and CDR2 YNFKEQ. CDR3 length: 15 amino acids. The CDR3 region is CASSQEGQGEDGYTF. CDR3 coding DNA: TGTGCCAGCAGCCAAGAAGGGCAGGGGGAGGATGGCTACACCTTC.

The chain employs TRBV4-1 and TRBJ1-5, with D maybe TRBD1 (6 bases). Between the trimmed V and J ends, which lost 0 bases and 7 bases, there was a span of 13 bases. There are 15 residues in the CDR3. The germline V gene encodes CDR1 MGHRA and CDR2 YSYEKL. The CDR3 sequence: CASSQDREGGQPQHF. The CDR3 coding sequence is TGCGCCAGCAGCCAAGATCGGGAGGGGGGCCAGCCCCAGCATTTT.

The rearrangement uses TRBV11-2 and TRBJ1-2, with D unclear. The CDR3 contains 13 residues. V lost 3 bases, J lost 8 bases, and 13 bases lay in between. Germline V gives CDR1 SGHAT, CDR2 FQNNGV. The CDR3 nucleotides read TGTGCCAGCAGCTTCGAGGGAATAGGAGGCTACACCTTC. Protein: CASSFEGIGGYTF. Looking up the rest from reference TRBV11-2 and TRBJ1-2 gives the full variable domain: EAGVAQSPRYKIIEKRQSVAFWCNPISGHATLYWYQQILGQGPKLLIQFQNNGVVDDSQLPKDRFSAERLKGVDSTLKIQPAKLEDSAVYLCASSFEGIGGYTFGSGTRLTVV.

The chain is built from TRBV20-1 and TRBJ1-3; D is possibly TRBD1 (5 bases). V was trimmed by 3 bases and J by 4 bases, leaving 16 bases between them. The CDR3 runs to 15 residues. From germline, CDR1 is DFQATT and CDR2 SNEGSKA (reference sequence). CDR3 protein: CSASRQGLGGNTIYF. In nucleotides, the CDR3 is TGCAGTGCTAGTCGGCAGGGATTGGGCGGAAACACCATATATTTT.

This clone has more than one count but fewer than ten. The rearrangement uses TRBV11-2 and TRBJ2-7; D remains ambiguous. CDR3 size: 12 residues. Germline V gene sequence: CDR1 SGHAT, CDR2 FQNNGV. V lost 1 base and J 3 bases, leaving 4 bases between the germline ends. This CDR3 reads CASSLADYEQYF. The CDR3 DNA reads TGTGCCAGCAGCTTAGCCGACTACGAGCAGTACTTC.

This clone has a handful of counts. The genes are TRBV9 and TRBJ1-2; TRBD1 might be the D (5 bases). CDR3 length: 14 amino acids. V lost 0 bases and J lost 4, with 10 bases in between. Germline CDR1 SGDLS, CDR2 YYNGEE. In DNA form, the CDR3 reads TGTGCCAGCAGCGTAGTAGAAGGGGCCTATGGCTACACCTTC. The encoded protein is CASSVVEGAYGYTF. Based on the CDR3 plus reference TRBV9 and TRBJ1-2, the full variable domain is DSGVTQTPKHLITATGQRVTLRCSPRSGDLSVYWYQQSLDQGLQFLIQYYNGEERAKGNILERFSAQQFPDLHSELNLSSLELGDSALYFCASSVVEGAYGYTFGSGTRLTVV.

V usage is TRBV3-1 (or the pseudogene TRBV3-2) and J usage is TRBJ1-5; maybe TRBD1 (6 bases). The CDR3 consists of 16 residues. Trimming removed 0 bases from V and 10 bases from J, with 19 bases in between. The V gene's germline CDR1 is LGHDT and CDR2 YNNKEL (reference sequence). The CDR3 region is CASSQDPPQGRRPQHF. CDR3 bases: TGTGCCAGCAGCCAAGATCCCCCCCAGGGGAGGCGACCCCAGCATTTT.

The gene calls are TRBV19 and TRBJ2-3, with TRBD2 matching over 10 bases. The germline V gene has CDR1 LNHDA and CDR2 SQIVND (reference sequence). V lost 9 bases to trimming and J lost 3 bases; unmatched junction nucleotides: 9. The CDR3 consists of 15 residues. CDR3: CARGPSGRSTDTQYF. CDR3 in DNA: TGTGCCAGGGGTCCTAGCGGGAGATCTACAGATACGCAGTATTTT.

The chain links TRBV5-1 to TRBJ1-2, with D unclear. Germline V gene data show CDR1 as SGHRS and CDR2 as YFSETQ. Between the trimmed V and J ends, which lost 0 bases and 4 bases, there was a span of 13 bases. CDR3 size: 15 residues. CDR3 in amino acids: CASSLGAATPYGYTF. CDR3 nucleotide sequence: TGCGCCAGCAGCTTGGGGGCAGCCACCCCCTATGGCTACACCTTC.

The rearrangement links TRBV5-4 to TRBJ2-7; no definite D call. Trimming left V 4 bases short and J 0 bases short, with 8 bases between. Germline CDR1 and CDR2: SGHNT and YYREEE (reference sequence). The length of the CDR3 is 13 residues. CDR3 DNA: TGTGCCAGCAGCGCACCTAACTCCTACGAGCAGTACTTC. It is translated as CASSAPNSYEQYF. Full variable domain (missing parts from reference TRBV5-4 and TRBJ2-7): ETGVTQSPTHLIKTRGQQVTLRCSSQSGHNTVSWYQQALGQGPQFIFQYYREEENGRGNFPPRFSGLQFPNYSSELNVNALELDDSALYLCASSAPNSYEQYFGPGTRLTVT.

This chain joins TRBV30 and TRBJ1-5; D is ambiguous. Germline CDR1 is GTSNPN and CDR2 is SVGIG (reference sequence). V lost 1 base, J lost 0 bases, and 7 bases lay in between. The CDR3 is 14 residues long. This CDR3 is CAWSGSVSNQPQHF. The CDR3 DNA is TGTGCCTGGAGTGGTTCCGTTAGCAATCAGCCCCAGCATTTT.

J is TRBJ2-1 and V is TRBV10-3; 9 bases agree with TRBD1. The CDR3 totals 15 residues. The V segment lost 6 bases and the J segment 5 bases; nucleotides outside the gene matches: 8. Germline V gene lookup returns CDR1 ENHRY and CDR2 SYGVKD. Written as DNA, the CDR3 is TGTGCCATCAGCCCTCAGCGACAGGGGGACAATGAGCAGTTCTTC. It specifies CAISPQRQGDNEQFF.

The V and J genes are TRBV6-1 and TRBJ2-1; the D gene is possibly TRBD2 (5 bases). The length of the CDR3 is 16 residues. Germline CDR1 reads MNHNS; CDR2 reads SASEGT. The V and J ends lost 2 bases and 0 bases respectively, with 11 bases between them. The CDR3 loop is CASSEFPSPSYNEQFF. The DNA of the CDR3 is TGTGCCAGCAGTGAATTTCCTAGCCCCTCCTACAATGAGCAGTTCTTC.

This clone was seen a few times. The chain joins TRBV6-6 to TRBJ1-3; 8 bases align to TRBD1. CDR3 length equals 17 residues. Germline lookup yields CDR1 MNHNY and CDR2 SVGAGI (reference sequence). J lost 0 bases, V lost 5 bases, and 9 bases had no gene match. The chain's CDR3 is CASSRGTGTFSGNTIYF. DNA of the CDR3: TGTGCCAGCAGTCGAGGGACAGGCACCTTCTCTGGAAACACCATATATTTT.

The rearrangement joins TRBV7-6 to TRBJ1-6; 7 bases fit TRBD1. Germline lookup yields CDR1 SGHVS and CDR2 FNYEAQ. V shed 2 bases and J 7 bases; nucleotides not matched to a gene: 8. CDR3 length: 16 residues. Here the CDR3 reads CASSLIYQGVNSPLHF. CDR3 bases: TGTGCCAGCAGCTTAATCTATCAGGGGGTGAATTCACCCCTCCACTTT.

The chain has TRBV6-4 and TRBJ1-1, with 7 bases identical to TRBD1. The germline V gene has CDR1 MRHNA and CDR2 SNTAGT. The CDR3 totals 14 residues. With V trimmed by 6 bases and J by 5 bases, 9 bases remained unmatched. CDR3 DNA: TGTGCCAGCAGAGATACGGACAGGAATACTGAAGCTTTCTTT. Translated: CASRDTDRNTEAFF.

The rearrangement links TRBV7-2 to TRBJ1-5; 8 bases align to TRBD1. Unmatched junction bases numbered 6, after V lost 2 bases and J lost 3 bases. This CDR3 region has 16 residues. Germline lookup yields CDR1 SGHTA and CDR2 FQGNSA. The CDR3 coding sequence is TGTGCCAGCAGCTTAACCGGGACAGGCTACAATCAGCCCCAGCATTTT. Its translation is CASSLTGTGYNQPQHF.

This clone was seen only a few times. This chain uses TRBV5-4 with TRBJ1-1; D gene unclear. Germline assignment: CDR1 SGHNT and CDR2 YYREEE (reference sequence). V was trimmed by 5 bases and J by 3 bases, leaving 14 bases between them. The CDR3 is made up of 14 amino acids. The CDR3 bases are TGTGCCAGCAGAAATACCGGGGAGTACACTGAAGCTTTCTTT. Translating it yields CASRNTGEYTEAFF. The whole variable domain, remainder taken from reference TRBV5-4 and TRBJ1-1, is ETGVTQSPTHLIKTRGQQVTLRCSSQSGHNTVSWYQQALGQGPQFIFQYYREEENGRGNFPPRFSGLQFPNYSSELNVNALELDDSALYLCASRNTGEYTEAFFGQGTRLTVV.

The V and J genes are TRBV5-8 and TRBJ2-1; 15 nucleotides agree with TRBD2. The CDR3 is made up of 16 amino acids. Germline V CDR1 and CDR2: SGHTS, YDEGEE. Unmatched junction bases numbered 7, after V lost 4 bases and J lost 8 bases. The CDR3 sequence: CASSRWTSGGAYEQFF. For the CDR3, the DNA is TGTGCCAGCAGCCGCTGGACTAGCGGGGGGGCCTATGAGCAGTTCTTC. The entire variable domain, with the rest obtained from reference TRBV5-8 and TRBJ2-1, is as follows: EAGVTQSPTHLIKTRGQQATLRCSPISGHTSVYWYQQALGLGLQFLLWYDEGEERNRGNFPPRFSGRQFPNYSSELNVNALELEDSALYLCASSRWTSGGAYEQFFGPGTRLTVL.

This sequence joins TRBV11-2 and TRBJ2-1; D might be TRBD2 (6 bases). This CDR3 is 12 amino acids long. In germline, CDR1 is SGHAT, CDR2 FQNNGV. V lost 4 bases, J lost 7 bases, and 8 bases lay in between. The CDR3 loop reads CASSWEENEQFF. In nucleotides, the CDR3 is TGTGCCAGCAGCTGGGAGGAAAATGAGCAGTTCTTC.

The CDR3 loop is CASSFSDRAGQPQHF. Written as DNA, the CDR3 is TGTGCCAGCAGTTTCTCGGACAGGGCGGGCCAGCCCCAGCATTTT. The genes are TRBV28 and TRBJ1-5; TRBD1 matches at 8 bases. The CDR3 loop spans 15 amino acids. With 3 bases clipped from V and 7 bases from J, the junction kept 8 bases outside the gene matches. Germline CDR1 MDHEN, CDR2 SYDVKM.

The chain carries TRBV6-5 and TRBJ2-3; D ambiguous. The CDR3 spans 12 residues. Trimming shortened V by 2 bases and J by 8 bases, and 8 bases separated the two germline ends. The germline V gene encodes CDR1 MNHEY and CDR2 SVGAGI. CDR3: CASSYGYGTQYF. The CDR3 DNA reads as TGTGCCAGCAGTTACGGGTACGGTACGCAGTATTTT.

The chain links TRBV7-8 to TRBJ1-3, with D possibly being TRBD1 (6 bases). Trimming stripped 3 bases from V and 2 bases from J, with 14 bases between. The V gene's germline CDR1 is SGHVS and CDR2 FQNEAQ. This CDR3 region has 16 residues. The CDR3, as DNA: TGTGCCAGCAGCTTTCGGACAGAGGGGCCTGGAAACACCATATATTTT. Protein sequence: CASSFRTEGPGNTIYF.

The CDR3 sequence: CASSPPTGQGQGGYTF. The CDR3 bases are TGTGCCAGCAGTCCTCCGACTGGACAGGGGCAAGGAGGCTACACCTTC. This chain uses TRBV6-6 with TRBJ1-2, with 9 nucleotides matching TRBD1. V lost 5 bases to trimming and J lost 8 bases; unmatched junction nucleotides: 15. CDR1 MNHNY and CDR2 SVGAGI come from the germline V gene (reference sequence). This CDR3 contains 16 residues.

The chain joins TRBV10-1 to TRBJ2-7; D gene unclear. V shed 3 bases and J shed 7 bases, with 16 bases lying between them. This CDR3 comprises 14 residues. CDR1 and CDR2 from the germline V gene are WNHNN and SYGVQD (reference sequence). As DNA, the CDR3 is TGCGCCAGCAGTGAATTGGGAAGGGTTGGAGAGCAGTACTTC. This sequence encodes CASSELGRVGEQYF.

This chain links TRBV3-1 (or the pseudogene TRBV3-2) with TRBJ1-1; maybe TRBD1 (6 bases). Looked up from germline, CDR1 is LGHDT and CDR2 is YNNKEL (reference sequence). With 7 bases removed from V and 2 bases from J, the gap between germline ends came to 17 bases. There are 15 residues in the CDR3. The CDR3 DNA reads as TGTGCCAGCACCCCAGGGCTGGGGGGCAACACTGAAGCTTTCTTT. Residues: CASTPGLGGNTEAFF.

This clone was observed once. The chain employs TRBV6-6 and TRBJ1-4; possibly TRBD1 for D (6 bases). The germline V and J ends were trimmed by 6 bases and 4 bases, with 12 bases remaining between them. The germline V gene encodes CDR1 MNHNY and CDR2 SVGAGI (reference sequence). The CDR3 length is 14 residues. The chain's CDR3 is CASRGAGGNEKLFF. CDR3 sequence (DNA): TGTGCCAGCAGGGGGGCGGGAGGTAATGAAAAACTGTTTTTT.